This paragraph covers one TCR beta chain sequence. Its antigen is undetermined. Distinct nucleotide sequences in the sample also encode this CDR3. The data derive from a study of T cells after posttransplantation cyclophosphamide. Whole-study results and caveats: Donor CD8+ memory clones often dominated recipient blood repertoires at later times. Recipient CMV seropositivity and CMV reactivation strongly tracked TRB clonality. Tissue-infiltrating T cells from skin or gut overlapped little with blood T cells.

V was trimmed by 1 base and J by 6 bases, leaving 23 bases between them. Germline V gene lookup returns CDR1 SGHAT and CDR2 FQNNGV. CDR3 length: 18 residues. TCRdb keeps only in-frame clones here, not all; method: immunoSEQ multiplex PCR. This table has about 66,000 clones, 93% appearing once. On the day of bone marrow donation, the related graft donor provided peripheral blood. The rearrangement links TRBV11-2 to TRBJ2-3; TRBD1 or TRBD2 may be the D gene (5 bases each). This clonotype was sampled from a woman in her thirties in good health and a related stem cell transplant donor. Source material: PBMCs. CDR3 in amino acids: CASSLGGIGVLNGDTQYF. The DNA of the CDR3 is TGTGCCAGCAGCTTAGGAGGGATAGGGGTCCTAAACGGGGATACGCAGTATTTT.